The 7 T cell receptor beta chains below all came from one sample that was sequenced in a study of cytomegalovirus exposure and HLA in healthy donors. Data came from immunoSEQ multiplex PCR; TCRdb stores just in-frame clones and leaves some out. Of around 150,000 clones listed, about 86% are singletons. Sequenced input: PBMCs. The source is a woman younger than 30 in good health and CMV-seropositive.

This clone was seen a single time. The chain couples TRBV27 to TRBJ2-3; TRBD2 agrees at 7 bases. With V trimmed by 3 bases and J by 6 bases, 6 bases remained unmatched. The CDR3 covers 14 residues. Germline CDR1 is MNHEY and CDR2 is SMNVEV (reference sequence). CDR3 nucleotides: TGTGCCAGCAGTTTTCAGGGAGGGTGGGATACGCAGTATTTT. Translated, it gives CASSFQGGWDTQYF.

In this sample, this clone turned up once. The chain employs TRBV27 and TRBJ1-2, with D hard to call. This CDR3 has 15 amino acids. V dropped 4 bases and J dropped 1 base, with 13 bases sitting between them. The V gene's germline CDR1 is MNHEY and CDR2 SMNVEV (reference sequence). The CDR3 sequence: CASSSYLGGNYGYTF. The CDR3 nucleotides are TGTGCCAGCAGTTCCTACCTTGGAGGTAACTATGGCTACACCTTC.

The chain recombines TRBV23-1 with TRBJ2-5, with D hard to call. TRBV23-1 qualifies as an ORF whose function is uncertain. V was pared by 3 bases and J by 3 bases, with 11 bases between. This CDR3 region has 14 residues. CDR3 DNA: TGCGCCAGCAGTCAGACACGGCCGAAAGAGACCCAGTACTTC. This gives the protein CASSQTRPKETQYF.

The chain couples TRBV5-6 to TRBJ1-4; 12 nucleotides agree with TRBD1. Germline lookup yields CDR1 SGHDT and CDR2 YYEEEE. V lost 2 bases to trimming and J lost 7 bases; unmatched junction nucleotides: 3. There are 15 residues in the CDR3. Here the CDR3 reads CASSFGTGGPEKLFF. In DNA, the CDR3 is TGTGCCAGCAGCTTCGGGACAGGGGGCCCTGAAAAACTGTTTTTT.

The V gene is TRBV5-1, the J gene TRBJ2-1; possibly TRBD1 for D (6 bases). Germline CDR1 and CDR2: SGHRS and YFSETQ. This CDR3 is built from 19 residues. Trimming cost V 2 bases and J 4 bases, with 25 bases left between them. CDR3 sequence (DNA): TGCGCCAGCAGCTTTCCCAACCGACCTGACAGGTTGACTTACAATGAGCAGTTCTTC. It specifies CASSFPNRPDRLTYNEQFF.

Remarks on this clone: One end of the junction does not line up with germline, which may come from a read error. The CDR3 is CATSGLQAFTDTQYF. The DNA for the CDR3 is TGTGCCACCAGCGGACTCCAAGCCTTCACAGATACGCAGTATTTT. This chain joins TRBV7-2 and TRBJ2-3, with TRBD2 as a possible D gene (5 bases). The CDR3 is made up of 15 amino acids. Germline CDR1 SGHTA, CDR2 FQGNSA. Variable domain in full (rest from reference TRBV7-2 and TRBJ2-3): GAGVSQSPSNKVTEKGKDVELRCDPISGHTALYWYRQSLGQGLEFLIYFQGNSAPDKSGLPSDRFSAERTGGSVSTLTIQRTQQEDSAVYLCATSGLQAFTDTQYFGPGTRLTVL.

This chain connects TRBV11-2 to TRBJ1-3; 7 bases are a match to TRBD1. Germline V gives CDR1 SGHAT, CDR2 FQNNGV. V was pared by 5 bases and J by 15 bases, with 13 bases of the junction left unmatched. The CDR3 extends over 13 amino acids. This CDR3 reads CASSRGRQGFSYF. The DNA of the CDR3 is TGTGCCAGCAGCCGTGGGAGACAGGGATTTTCATATTTT.